The clone carrying this T cell receptor (beta chain) has just a few counts. Antigen: not known. V was trimmed by 1 base and J by 6 bases, leaving 16 bases between them. This CDR3 is 15 amino acids long. Germline CDR1 and CDR2: SGHTA and FQGNSA. The data stem from a study of identical twins. Using its own MiXCR run on the 5' RACE reads, TCRdb lists one record per CDR3 protein. Here the sample spans 1.5 million to 2 million distinct CDR3 sequences, under 35% being singletons. Regarding the study as a whole: Cross-sectional statistics underpinned the conclusions; the same donors were not followed. Some out-of-frame alpha sequences were shared by twins, and these showed excess low generation probability. Insertion counts were lower in abundant cord blood beta clonotypes, a trend that memory repertoires did not show. Modelling underestimated the level of out-of-frame TCR alpha sharing observed in monozygotic twins.

The TCR sequence derives from a newborn girl in good health. The chain couples TRBV7-2 to TRBJ2-7; D is unresolved. Material for sequencing was cord blood. CDR3 in amino acids: CASSLGTVESLEQYF. CDR3 nucleotides: TGTGCCAGCAGCTTAGGAACGGTGGAGAGTCTCGAGCAGTACTTC.